This TCR beta chain comes out of a study of blood T cell repertoires in COVID-19. Libraries were prepared by immunoSEQ multiplex PCR; TCRdb keeps only in-frame clonotypes and omits some of them. The sample lists 150,000 to 200,000 clones, 89% occurring once. The germline V and J ends were trimmed by 5 bases and 2 bases, with 4 bases remaining between them. CDR3 length: 12 residues. CDR1 is GTSNPN, CDR2 SVGIG, per germline (reference sequence). Sequencing input: PBMCs or T cells enriched from blood (not recorded which). This TCR was sampled from a woman aged 40 to 50 with acute COVID-19. The V and J genes are TRBV30 and TRBJ2-6; no reliable D call. Here the CDR3 reads CAWDTGANVLTF. CDR3 DNA: TGTGCCTGGGACACTGGGGCCAACGTCCTGACTTTC.